The T cell receptor beta chain under discussion was sequenced for a study of neurological immune-mediated disorders. This clonotype was seen at least ten times. Blood bank volunteers in Maryland, USA, served as healthy controls. Synthesis of cDNA was performed by 5'RACE using 10-nucleotide random UMIs. TCRdb reprocessed the 5' RACE reads via MiXCR and lists one record per CDR3 protein. The profile shows around 47,000 distinct CDR3 sequences, roughly 12% of them singletons. The length of the CDR3 is 15 residues. The V segment lost 6 bases and the J segment 6 bases; nucleotides outside the gene matches: 13. Germline V gene data show CDR1 as DFQATT and CDR2 as SNEGSKA (reference sequence).

Sequenced sample: PBMCs. The receptor was derived from a female donor in good health. This chain connects TRBV20-1 to TRBJ2-1; 8 bases match TRBD1. CDR3 in DNA: TGCAGTGCCAGACTTGCAGGGGGCCGAATCAATGAGCAGTTCTTC. It codes for CSARLAGGRINEQFF.